The clone carrying this TCR beta chain occurred a few times. V lost 4 bases to trimming and J lost 5 bases, with 12 bases between them. CDR1 is GTSNPN, CDR2 SVGIG, per germline (reference sequence). The CDR3 sequence is 12 residues long. How the authors handled the data: Amplification from reference gene primers served as the basis for estimated nucleated cell counts. Libraries were prepared by immunoSEQ multiplex PCR; TCRdb keeps only in-frame clonotypes and omits some of them. From that table come the V and J calls and clone size; the DNA was used to work out D and trimming. The sample has 60,000 or so clones; about 90% are singletons. This specimen belongs to a study of blood T cell repertoires in COVID-19. Study as a whole: Samples representing acute and convalescent COVID-19 were sourced from the United States, Italy and Spain. The analysed material was cDNA or gDNA that came from T cells, B-cell-depleted T cells, or PBMCs.

The J gene is TRBJ2-7, the V gene TRBV30; D possibly corresponds to TRBD2 (6 bases). The clonotype originates from a human donor with active COVID-19. The donor label of this sample is uncertain. The specimen was peripheral blood. The CDR3 region is CAWNGGGDEQYF. The CDR3 DNA reads as TGTGCCTGGAACGGCGGCGGGGACGAGCAGTACTTC.